Presented here are 13 T cell receptor beta chains from one specimen sequenced in a study of early T cells in non-severe SARS-CoV-2 infection. TCRdb re-analysed the 5' RACE reads in MiXCR, keeping a single row per CDR3 protein. The sample records roughly 56,000 distinct CDR3 sequences, roughly 10% being singletons. Material: whole blood. These receptors were obtained from an adult who was a healthcare worker with PCR-confirmed SARS-CoV-2 infection or an uninfected control (not recorded which).

This clonotype was seen a handful of times. CDR3 sequence reads: CASSQRGRGNSPLHF. The CDR3 nucleotides are TGTGCCAGCAGCCAACGTGGGCGTGGGAATTCACCCCTCCACTTT. The chain recombines TRBV3-1 with TRBJ1-6; D ambiguous. This CDR3 is 15 amino acids long. The germline V and J ends were trimmed by 2 bases and 7 bases, with 12 bases remaining between them. The germline gives CDR1 LGHDT, CDR2 YNNKEL (reference sequence).

This clonotype turned up a few times. The V and J genes are TRBV6-2 or TRBV6-3 and TRBJ2-3; either TRBD1 or TRBD2 may supply D (5 bases each). V was shortened by 5 bases and J by 4 bases, with 16 bases between the two germline ends. CDR3 length: 15 amino acids. Germline V lookup: CDR1 MNHEY, CDR2 SVGEGT. CDR3 residues: CASSTMRGFPDTQYF. The DNA for the CDR3 is TGTGCCAGCAGTACTATGAGGGGTTTCCCAGATACGCAGTATTTT.

This clonotype was seen repeatedly, ten times or more. The J gene is TRBJ2-5, the V gene TRBV7-2; 14 bases are shared with TRBD2. The V gene's germline CDR1 is SGHTA and CDR2 FQGNSA. V dropped 1 base and J dropped 4; count of bases not matched to a gene: 5. The CDR3 is 17 residues long. The CDR3 nucleotides read TGTGCCAGCAGCTTAGTCTTCGGGACTAGCGGGAGAGAGACCCAGTACTTC. As protein: CASSLVFGTSGRETQYF.

In its sample, this clonotype was seen many times. The rearrangement joins TRBV15 to TRBJ2-2; D not resolved. The CDR3 has 15 residues. V dropped 11 bases and J dropped 0 bases, with 16 bases sitting between them. CDR1 LNHNV and CDR2 YYDKDF come from the germline V gene (reference sequence). This chain's CDR3 is CAPTGRGTNTGELFF. In DNA form, the CDR3 reads TGTGCCCCCACCGGCAGAGGAACGAACACCGGGGAGCTGTTTTTT.

This clonotype was seen ten or more times. V and J are TRBV12-3 or TRBV12-4 and TRBJ2-1, with 7 positions matching TRBD2. There are 15 residues in the CDR3. J was trimmed by 12 bases and V by 6 bases; bases with no gene match: 17. The CDR3 DNA follows: TGTGCCAGCAGAGAGAGCGGGATGGGCCCGGAGGCGCAGTTCTTC. Protein: CASRESGMGPEAQFF.

There are a few counts of this clonotype. The chain recombines TRBV6-1 with TRBJ2-1; TRBD2 matches at 7 bases. V trimming: 4 bases; J trimming: 4 bases; junction bases outside the gene matches: 7. Germline V gene lookup returns CDR1 MNHNS and CDR2 SASEGT. There are 15 residues in the CDR3. The CDR3 DNA reads as TGTGCCAGCAGTGGTGAGCGGGGACGGTACAATGAGCAGTTCTTC. Translated, it gives CASSGERGRYNEQFF.

This clonotype was observed at least ten times. This chain joins TRBV7-9 and TRBJ2-2; the D is unclear. V gave up 5 bases and J gave up 6 bases, with 10 bases separating them. The CDR3 has 13 amino acids. CDR1 SEHNR and CDR2 FQNEAQ come from the germline V gene (reference sequence). Here the CDR3 reads CASSDGLPGELFF. In DNA, the CDR3 is TGTGCCAGCAGCGACGGTTTACCCGGGGAGCTGTTTTTT.

At least ten counts were recorded for this clonotype. V usage is TRBV5-6 and J usage is TRBJ1-2, with 7 positions matching TRBD1. The J segment lost 4 bases and the V segment lost 3 bases, leaving 3 bases of the junction unmatched. This CDR3 comprises 13 residues. Per the germline V gene, CDR1 is SGHDT and CDR2 is YYEEEE. The CDR3 reads CASSSGQIYGYTF. The CDR3 DNA reads as TGTGCCAGCAGCTCGGGACAGATCTATGGCTACACCTTC.

This clonotype was recorded a few times. The V gene is TRBV29-1, the J gene TRBJ2-6; a weak D match, TRBD2 (5 bases). This CDR3 is 16 amino acids long. Germline loops: CDR1 SQVTM, CDR2 ANQGSEA. V lost 6 bases to trimming and J lost 0 bases, with 15 bases between them. CDR3 coding DNA: TGCAGCGTATTGACGGACTGGCGCTCTGGGGCCAACGTCCTGACTTTC. As protein: CSVLTDWRSGANVLTF.

This clonotype was observed a few times. The V gene is TRBV12-3 or TRBV12-4, the J gene TRBJ2-2, with TRBD1 as a possible D gene (5 bases). The germline V and J ends were trimmed by 6 bases and 1 base, with 9 bases remaining between them. The CDR3 runs to 14 residues. CDR3 DNA: TGTGCCAGCAGCCTGGACAAGAACACCGGGGAGCTGTTTTTT. Its protein is CASSLDKNTGELFF.

The rearrangement uses TRBV10-3 and TRBJ1-1; 8 nucleotides align to TRBD1. Germline V gene sequence: CDR1 ENHRY, CDR2 SYGVKD. The CDR3 covers 13 residues. With V trimmed by 8 bases and J by 4 bases, 6 bases remained unmatched. The CDR3 spells CAIAAGGFTEAFF. The CDR3, as DNA: TGTGCCATCGCGGCAGGGGGCTTCACTGAAGCTTTCTTT.

In its sample, this clonotype was seen a few times. The rearrangement joins TRBV29-1 to TRBJ2-1, with 12 bases that match TRBD1. Unmatched junction bases numbered 12, after V lost 6 bases and J lost 9 bases. The CDR3 has 15 amino acids. CDR1 and CDR2 (germline): SQVTM, ANQGSEA. The DNA of the CDR3 is TGCAGCGTGGGCCGGGACAGGGGGCGTGTTGGTGAGCAGTTCTTC. It yields the protein CSVGRDRGRVGEQFF.

Ten or more counts support this clonotype. This chain joins TRBV7-9 and TRBJ2-5, with a possible D match to TRBD1 (6 bases). V was trimmed by 6 bases and J by 2 bases, leaving 13 bases between them. This CDR3 spans 14 amino acids. The germline CDR1 and CDR2 sequences are SEHNR and FQNEAQ (reference sequence). The CDR3 DNA sequence: TGTGCCAGCAGGGGAAGGGGGTCGCAAGAGACCCAGTACTTC. It specifies CASRGRGSQETQYF. Filled out from reference TRBV7-9 and TRBJ2-5, the complete variable domain reads DTGVSQNPRHKITKRGQNVTFRCDPISEHNRLYWYRQTLGQGPEFLTYFQNEAQLEKSRLLSDRFSAERPKGSFSTLEIQRTEQGDSAMYLCASRGRGSQETQYFGPGTRLLVL.